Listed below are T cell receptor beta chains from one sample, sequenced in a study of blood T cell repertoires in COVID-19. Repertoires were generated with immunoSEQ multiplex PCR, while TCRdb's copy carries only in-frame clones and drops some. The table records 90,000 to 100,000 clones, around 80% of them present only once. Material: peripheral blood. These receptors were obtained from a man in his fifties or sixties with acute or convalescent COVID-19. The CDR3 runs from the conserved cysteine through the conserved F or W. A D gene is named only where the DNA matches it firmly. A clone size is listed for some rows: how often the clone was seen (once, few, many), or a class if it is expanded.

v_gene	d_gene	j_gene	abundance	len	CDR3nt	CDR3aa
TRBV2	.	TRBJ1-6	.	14	TGTGCCAGCATCGGGGGGCCAGTAAATTCACCCCTCCACTTT	CASIGGPVNSPLHF
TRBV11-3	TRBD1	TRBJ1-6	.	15	TGTGCCAGCAGCTCTGGACAGGGGTTTAATTCACCCCTCCACTTT	CASSSGQGFNSPLHF
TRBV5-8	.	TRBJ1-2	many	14	TGTGCCAGCAGCTTGGGTGCAGGCGGGAAAGGCTACACCTTC	CASSLGAGGKGYTF
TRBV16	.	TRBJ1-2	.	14	TGTGCCAGCAGCCAAGGACCGGCCCAGGGTGGCTACACCTTC	CASSQGPAQGGYTF
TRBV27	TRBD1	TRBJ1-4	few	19	TGTGCCAGCAGCCCCTTGACAGGGGGCCTTACAGCAACTAATGAAAAACTGTTTTTT	CASSPLTGGLTATNEKLFF
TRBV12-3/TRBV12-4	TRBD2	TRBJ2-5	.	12	TGTGCCACCCGGGGGGGGGTGGAGACCCAGTACTTC	CATRGGVETQYF
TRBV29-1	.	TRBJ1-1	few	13	TGCAGCGTTGAATCAAACCCGCGGGGGGGAACTTTCTTT	CSVESNPRGGTFF
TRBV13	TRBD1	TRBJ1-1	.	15	TGTGCCAGCAGCCACCGCCGGGACAGACAAGATGAAGCTTTCTTT	CASSHRRDRQDEAFF
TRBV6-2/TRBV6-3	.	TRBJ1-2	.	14	TGTGCCAGCAGTTCTGGGGGGATACCCTATGGCTACACCTTC	CASSSGGIPYGYTF
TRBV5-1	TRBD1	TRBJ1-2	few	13	TGCGCCAGCAGCCCGGGGGACAGATCTTCCTACACCTTC	CASSPGDRSSYTF
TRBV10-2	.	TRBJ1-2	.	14	TGCGCCAGCAGTGATGATATGGGCACCTATGGCTACACCTTC	CASSDDMGTYGYTF
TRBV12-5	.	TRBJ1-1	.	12	TGTGCTAGTGGCCCCGACGGGACTGAAGCTTTCTTT	CASGPDGTEAFF
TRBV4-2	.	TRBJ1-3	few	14	TGTGCCAGCAGCCAAGGGTTCGAGGGAAACACCATATATTTT	CASSQGFEGNTIYF
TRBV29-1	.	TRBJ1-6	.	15	TGCAGCGTTAGGGCCACCTCAGACAGGACTTCACCCCTCCACTTT	CSVRATSDRTSPLHF
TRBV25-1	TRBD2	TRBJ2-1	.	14	TGTGCCAGCACCGTAGGGACTAGCGTCAATGAGCAGTTCTTC	CASTVGTSVNEQFF
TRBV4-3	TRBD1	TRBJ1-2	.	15	TGCGCCAGCAGCCCCCAACCGGGACAGAACTATGGCTACACCTTC	CASSPQPGQNYGYTF
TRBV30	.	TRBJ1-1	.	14	TGTGCCTGGAGTGGTCTAGGGAGGGTAACTGAAGCTTTCTTT	CAWSGLGRVTEAFF